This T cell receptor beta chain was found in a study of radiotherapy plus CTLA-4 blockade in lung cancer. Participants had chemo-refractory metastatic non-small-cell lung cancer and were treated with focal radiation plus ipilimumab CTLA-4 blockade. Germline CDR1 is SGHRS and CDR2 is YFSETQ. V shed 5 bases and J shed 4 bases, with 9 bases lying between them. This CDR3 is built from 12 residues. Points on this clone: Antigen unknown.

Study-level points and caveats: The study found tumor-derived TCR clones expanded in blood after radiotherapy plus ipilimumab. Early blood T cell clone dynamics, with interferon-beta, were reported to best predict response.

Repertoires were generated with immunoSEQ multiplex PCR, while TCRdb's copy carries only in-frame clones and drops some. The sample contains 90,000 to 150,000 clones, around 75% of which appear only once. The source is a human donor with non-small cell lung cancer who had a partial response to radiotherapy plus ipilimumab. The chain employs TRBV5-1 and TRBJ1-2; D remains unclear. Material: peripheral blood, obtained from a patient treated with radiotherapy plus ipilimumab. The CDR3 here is CASSYDTYGYTF. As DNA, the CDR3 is TGCGCCAGCAGTTATGACACCTATGGCTACACCTTC.